Below are 23 T cell receptor beta chains sequenced from a single sample in a study of blood T cell repertoires in COVID-19. The assay was immunoSEQ multiplex PCR, and TCRdb's table has in-frame clones only and misses some. The table records about 220,000 clones, 70% to 90% of them present only once. Sequencing was done on a sample of PBMCs or T cells enriched from blood (not recorded which). The receptor set was obtained from a woman aged 40 to 50 with acute COVID-19.

The V call is TRBV13, the J call TRBJ2-3; 7 bases match TRBD1. CDR1 PRHDT and CDR2 FYEKMQ come from the germline V gene (reference sequence). The CDR3 length is 17 residues. After removal of 0 bases from V and 5 bases from J, the junction contained 11 bases not matched to a gene. DNA for the CDR3: TGTGCCAGCAGCTTAGGGGACAGGTTTTCCGAGCTAGATACGCAGTATTTT. This sequence encodes CASSLGDRFSELDTQYF.

DNA for the CDR3: TGTGCCAGCAGGTTACTAGCGGGGGGGCGCGGCACCGGGGAGCTGTTTTTT. Translated, it gives CASRLLAGGRGTGELFF. The rearrangement uses TRBV27 and TRBJ2-2, with 13 bases that match TRBD2. Losses at the gene ends were 6 bases for V and 4 bases for J; bases not matched to a gene: 8. Germline lookup yields CDR1 MNHEY and CDR2 SMNVEV (reference sequence). CDR3 length: 17 amino acids.

The rearrangement uses TRBV12-3 or TRBV12-4 and TRBJ1-5; D gene unclear. There are 13 residues in the CDR3. The germline V and J ends were trimmed by 3 bases and 6 bases, with 9 bases remaining between them. CDR3 sequence reads: CASSFELGQPQHF. The CDR3, as DNA: TGTGCCAGCAGTTTTGAGCTTGGTCAGCCCCAGCATTTT.

The rearrangement links TRBV5-1 to TRBJ1-1, with a weak D call TRBD1 (5 bases). Deletions cut 4 bases from V and 1 base from J, with 11 bases between. Germline CDR1 and CDR2: SGHRS and YFSETQ. The CDR3 covers 14 residues. CDR3 nucleotide sequence: TGCGCCAGCAGCAGGGACGGGGGGAACACTGAAGCTTTCTTT. It codes for CASSRDGGNTEAFF.

V is TRBV7-9 and J is TRBJ1-2; possibly TRBD1 for D (5 bases). Germline V CDR1 and CDR2: SEHNR, FQNEAQ (reference sequence). This CDR3 is 16 amino acids long. Trimming shortened V by 4 bases and J by 7 bases, and 22 bases separated the two germline ends. The CDR3 DNA reads TGTGCCAGCAGCTCCCCGAAGGACCTGGGGGGTGGTGGCTACACCTTC. Its translation is CASSSPKDLGGGGYTF.

The gene calls are TRBV4-3 and TRBJ2-1; the match to TRBD2 covers 10 bases. Trimming at V came to 0 bases and at J to 4 bases, leaving 6 bases not matched to a gene. The germline V gene has CDR1 LGHNA and CDR2 YSLEER. CDR3 size: 17 residues. This chain's CDR3 is CASSQDFSGGLYNEQFF. The CDR3 DNA is TGCGCCAGCAGCCAAGATTTTAGCGGGGGGCTTTACAATGAGCAGTTCTTC.

This CDR3 reads CASSLRTGGKEKLFF. As DNA, the CDR3 is TGTGCCAGCAGCCTACGGACAGGGGGCAAAGAAAAACTGTTTTTT. The V call is TRBV3-1 (or the pseudogene TRBV3-2), the J call TRBJ1-4; 11 positions agree with TRBD1. With 4 bases clipped from V and 8 bases from J, the junction kept 6 bases outside the gene matches. This CDR3 is built from 15 residues. Germline loops: CDR1 LGHDT, CDR2 YNNKEL (reference sequence).

The chain joins TRBV7-2 to TRBJ1-1; 9 bases line up with TRBD1. After removal of 4 bases from V and 8 bases from J, the junction contained 14 bases not matched to a gene. This CDR3 has 16 residues. Per germline, CDR1 SGHTA and CDR2 FQGNSA. The CDR3 nucleotides are TGTGCCAGCAGCTCCTTCCACCCCGGGACAGGGAAGGAAGCTTTCTTT. This codes for CASSSFHPGTGKEAFF.

This chain joins TRBV3-1 (or the pseudogene TRBV3-2) and TRBJ2-1; a weak D match, TRBD1 (5 bases). The CDR3 is 13 amino acids. Between the trimmed V and J ends, which lost 5 bases and 7 bases, there was a span of 12 bases. In germline, CDR1 is LGHDT, CDR2 YNNKEL (reference sequence). CDR3 residues: CASSGQHQNEQFF. The CDR3 DNA follows: TGTGCCAGCAGCGGACAACACCAGAATGAGCAGTTCTTC.

The chain combines TRBV6-5 with TRBJ1-2; D is undetermined. This CDR3 is built from 13 residues. The germline V and J ends were trimmed by 0 bases and 8 bases, with 10 bases remaining between them. Germline V gene sequence: CDR1 MNHEY, CDR2 SVGAGI. The CDR3 here is CASSYSLVAGYTF. The CDR3, as DNA: TGTGCCAGCAGTTACTCTTTAGTCGCAGGCTACACCTTC.

The chain couples TRBV25-1 to TRBJ1-2; TRBD1 matches at 7 bases. This CDR3 contains 13 residues. V trimming: 3 bases; J trimming: 7 bases; junction bases outside the gene matches: 5. Germline-derived CDR1 and CDR2 are MGHDK and SYGVNS. The CDR3 DNA reads as TGTGCCAGCAGTGAGAGACAGGGTGGTGGCTACACCTTC. The encoded protein is CASSERQGGGYTF.

The genes are TRBV6-5 and TRBJ1-1; perhaps TRBD1 as D (5 bases). This CDR3 is built from 15 residues. The germline V and J ends were trimmed by 6 bases and 0 bases, with 14 bases remaining between them. Germline CDR1 MNHEY, CDR2 SVGAGI. The CDR3 protein is CASRPLEGMNTEAFF. The CDR3 bases are TGTGCCAGCAGGCCCTTGGAGGGGATGAACACTGAAGCTTTCTTT.

Only a few counts were recorded for this clone. This chain connects TRBV7-9 to TRBJ1-1; 7 nucleotides match TRBD1. The V and J ends lost 8 bases and 6 bases, in that order; junction bases with no gene match: 15. CDR3 length: 15 amino acids. The germline V gene encodes CDR1 SEHNR and CDR2 FQNEAQ (reference sequence). The CDR3 spells CASGQGGSSDPEAFF. The CDR3 DNA reads TGTGCCAGCGGGCAGGGGGGCTCCTCCGATCCTGAAGCTTTCTTT.

The genes are TRBV19 and TRBJ2-2; the D is unclear. Germline CDR1 reads LNHDA; CDR2 reads SQIVND (reference sequence). Trimming stripped 3 bases from V and 8 bases from J, with 13 bases between. The CDR3 contains 14 residues. The CDR3 loop is CASSISFSLGELFF. In nucleotides, the CDR3 is TGTGCCAGTAGTATCTCCTTTAGTTTAGGGGAGCTGTTTTTT.

The J gene is TRBJ2-7, the V gene TRBV18; tentatively, D is TRBD1 (6 bases). The CDR3 is 15 residues long. The V and J ends lost 6 bases and 2 bases respectively, with 17 bases between them. From germline, CDR1 is KGHSH and CDR2 LQKENI. The CDR3 sequence is CASSPGGQSTYEQYF. CDR3 bases: TGTGCCAGCTCCCCTGGAGGACAGTCTACCTACGAGCAGTACTTC.

The chain carries TRBV10-2 and TRBJ1-5, with unresolved D. CDR1 and CDR2 (germline): WSHSY, SAAADI. The CDR3 is 13 residues long. V was pared by 6 bases and J by 7 bases, with 13 bases between. The CDR3 nucleotides are TGCGCCAGCAGCCCCAGCGGGCAACAGCCCCAGCATTTT. Translating it yields CASSPSGQQPQHF.

The rearrangement links TRBV4-1 to TRBJ2-1; D may be TRBD2 (8 bases). Trimming took off 5 bases at V and 7 bases at J, with 24 bases between the two ends. The CDR3 totals 17 residues. Germline values: CDR1 MGHRA, CDR2 YSYEKL. Written as DNA, the CDR3 is TGCGCCAGCAGCAAACCGCCAGGGGGGCGGGGGGATAATGAGCAGTTCTTC. It codes for CASSKPPGGRGDNEQFF.

V and J are TRBV2 and TRBJ2-7; a possible D gene is TRBD2 (5 bases). Germline loops: CDR1 SNHLY, CDR2 FYNNEI. The CDR3 is made up of 16 amino acids. V was clipped by 3 bases and J by 6 bases, with 21 bases between them. In nucleotides, the CDR3 is TGTGCCAGCAGTGAGTATCCCCCCGCTACGGAGGTCGAGCAGTACTTC. It is translated as CASSEYPPATEVEQYF.

The V gene is TRBV3-1 (or the pseudogene TRBV3-2), the J gene TRBJ2-5, with 12 bases aligning to TRBD2. V lost 3 bases, J lost 5 bases, and 10 bases stayed unmatched. The CDR3 extends over 17 amino acids. CDR1 is LGHDT, CDR2 YNNKEL, per germline (reference sequence). The CDR3 protein is CASSQPPSGGASETQYF. The CDR3 region has the DNA TGTGCCAGCAGCCAGCCCCCTAGCGGGGGGGCCTCGGAGACCCAGTACTTC.

The chain has TRBV10-3 and TRBJ1-3; D possibly corresponds to TRBD1 (5 bases). Germline-derived CDR1 and CDR2 are ENHRY and SYGVKD. V lost 2 bases and J 0 bases, leaving 8 bases between the germline ends. The CDR3 covers 15 residues. CDR3 sequence (DNA): TGTGCCATCAGTGAGGGGGCCTTCTCTGGAAACACCATATATTTT. Protein: CAISEGAFSGNTIYF.

The chain employs TRBV5-6 and TRBJ2-7, with 9 bases fitting TRBD1. J lost 3 bases, V lost 3 bases, and 4 bases had no gene match. The CDR3 is 14 residues long. The V gene's germline CDR1 is SGHDT and CDR2 YYEEEE. The CDR3 reads CASSYPTGGYEQYF. The CDR3 DNA follows: TGTGCCAGCAGCTACCCGACAGGGGGCTACGAGCAGTACTTC.

The V and J genes are TRBV5-6 and TRBJ1-5, with TRBD1 matching 8 bases. The CDR3 extends over 15 amino acids. J was trimmed by 6 bases and V by 0 bases; bases with no gene match: 5. CDR1 SGHDT and CDR2 YYEEEE come from the germline V gene. The chain's CDR3 is CASSLGTGTAQPQHF. As DNA, the CDR3 is TGTGCCAGCAGCTTGGGGACAGGGACGGCTCAGCCCCAGCATTTT.

This chain joins TRBV30 and TRBJ2-2, with unresolved D. There are 13 residues in the CDR3. V was cut by 1 base and J by 6 bases, with 9 bases left in between. Germline V lookup: CDR1 GTSNPN, CDR2 SVGIG (reference sequence). This CDR3 is CAWSGSYPGELFF. In DNA, the CDR3 is TGTGCCTGGAGTGGTAGTTACCCCGGGGAGCTGTTTTTT.